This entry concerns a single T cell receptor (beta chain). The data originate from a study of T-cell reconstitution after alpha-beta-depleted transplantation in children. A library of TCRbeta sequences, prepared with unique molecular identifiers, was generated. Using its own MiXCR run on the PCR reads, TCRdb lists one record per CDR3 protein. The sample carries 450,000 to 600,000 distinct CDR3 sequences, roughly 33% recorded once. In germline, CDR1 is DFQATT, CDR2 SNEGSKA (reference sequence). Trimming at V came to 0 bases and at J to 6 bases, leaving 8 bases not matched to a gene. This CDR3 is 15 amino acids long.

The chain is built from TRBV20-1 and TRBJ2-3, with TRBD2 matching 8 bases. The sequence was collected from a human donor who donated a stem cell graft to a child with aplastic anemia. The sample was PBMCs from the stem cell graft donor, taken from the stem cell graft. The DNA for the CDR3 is TGCAGTGCTAGAGATATTGTTAGCGGGAAGGATACGCAGTATTTT. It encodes CSARDIVSGKDTQYF.